The 23 T cell receptor beta chains in this list originate from one sample, sequenced in a study of T cell responses to AZD1222 COVID-19 vaccine. Data came from immunoSEQ multiplex PCR; TCRdb stores just in-frame clones and leaves some out. The top ten clones hold about 2.7% of a sample with around 110,000 clones, about 92% of them seen once. The sequencing here drew on peripheral blood, taken on day 0 of AZD1222 vaccination. These receptors all stem from an adult in good health.

This rearrangement joins TRBV2 to TRBJ1-2; D uncertain. This CDR3 comprises 13 residues. Trimming removed 3 bases at V and 6 bases at J, with 11 bases between. CDR1 and CDR2 from the germline V gene are SNHLY and FYNNEI. The CDR3 region is CASSDPGPHGYTF. The CDR3 coding sequence is TGTGCCAGCAGTGACCCGGGCCCCCATGGCTACACCTTC.

The chain recombines TRBV5-1 with TRBJ1-1; 9 bases are a match to TRBD1. The junction had 5 bases not matched to a gene; V was cut back by 4 bases and J by 1 base. Germline loops: CDR1 SGHRS, CDR2 YFSETQ. CDR3 length: 15 amino acids. Here the CDR3 reads CASSQQGARNTEAFF. CDR3 nucleotide sequence: TGCGCCAGCAGCCAACAGGGGGCCAGGAACACTGAAGCTTTCTTT. The full variable domain, its missing parts supplied by reference TRBV5-1 and TRBJ1-1, is KAGVTQTPRYLIKTRGQQVTLSCSPISGHRSVSWYQQTPGQGLQFLFEYFSETQRNKGNFPGRFSGRQFSNSRSEMNVSTLELGDSALYLCASSQQGARNTEAFFGQGTRLTVV.

This clone was counted a few times. The CDR3 spells CASSDSREGNTGELFF. CDR3 coding DNA: TGTGCCAGCAGTGACTCGCGGGAGGGCAACACCGGGGAGCTGTTTTTT. V and J are TRBV6-4 and TRBJ2-2, with 9 bases aligning to TRBD2. The CDR3 sequence is 16 residues long. Trimming cost V 0 bases and J 2 bases; bases outside gene matches: 1. From germline, CDR1 is MRHNA and CDR2 SNTAGT.

The CDR3 DNA sequence: TGTGCCAGCAGTTGGGGACAGGGGTTGAATGAGCAGTTCTTC. Translated, it gives CASSWGQGLNEQFF. The V gene is TRBV27, the J gene TRBJ2-1; 10 bases agree with TRBD1. J gave up 7 bases and V 4 bases, and 4 bases lay outside the gene matches. There are 14 residues in the CDR3. Germline CDR1 reads MNHEY; CDR2 reads SMNVEV (reference sequence).

In this sample, this clone turned up once. V usage is TRBV27 and J usage is TRBJ2-1; 9 positions agree with TRBD2. Trimming removed 4 bases from V and 6 bases from J; junction bases left unmatched: 7. Germline V gives CDR1 MNHEY, CDR2 SMNVEV (reference sequence). The CDR3 runs 15 residues. In DNA, the CDR3 is TGTGCCAGCAGTTCGACTAGCGGAGCCCTCAATGAGCAGTTCTTC. As protein: CASSSTSGALNEQFF.

The table lists this clone with a count of one. The V call is TRBV19, the J call TRBJ1-3, with TRBD1 matching over 9 bases. Germline V gene lookup returns CDR1 LNHDA and CDR2 SQIVND (reference sequence). This CDR3 is 14 amino acids long. V trimming: 6 bases; J trimming: 4 bases; junction bases outside the gene matches: 4. DNA of the CDR3: TGTGCCAGTAGCCCGACAGGGGGAGGAAACACCATATATTTT. Residues: CASSPTGGGNTIYF.

This chain uses TRBV19 with TRBJ1-5; perhaps TRBD1 as D (6 bases). CDR1 is LNHDA, CDR2 SQIVND, per germline (reference sequence). This CDR3 spans 14 amino acids. V was pared by 2 bases and J by 5 bases, with 10 bases between. The CDR3 spells CASSIWTVHQPQHF. In nucleotides, the CDR3 is TGTGCCAGTAGTATATGGACAGTTCATCAGCCCCAGCATTTT.

The rearrangement joins TRBV5-4 to TRBJ2-4; D remains unclear. Trimming removed 0 bases from V and 6 bases from J, with 10 bases in between. The V gene's germline CDR1 is SGHNT and CDR2 YYREEE (reference sequence). The CDR3 totals 14 residues. The chain's CDR3 is CASSLEGAINIQYF. CDR3 DNA sequence: TGTGCCAGCAGCTTGGAGGGTGCTATAAACATTCAGTACTTC.

This sequence joins TRBV30 and TRBJ2-2, with a possible D match to TRBD1 (6 bases). Trimming pared 2 bases from V and 2 bases from J, leaving 12 bases between. CDR3 length equals 15 residues. CDR1 is GTSNPN and CDR2 is SVGIG in the germline V gene (reference sequence). This CDR3 is CAWSSGQRNTGELFF. The CDR3 coding sequence is TGTGCCTGGAGTTCGGGACAAAGAAACACCGGGGAGCTGTTTTTT.

The gene calls are TRBV6-5 and TRBJ2-1, with no clear D. The ends were cut back, 7 bases at V and 0 bases at J, with 10 bases in the middle. This CDR3 spans 14 amino acids. Germline CDR1 and CDR2: MNHEY and SVGAGI. CDR3 amino acids: CASNDWSSYNEQFF. DNA of the CDR3: TGTGCCAGCAACGACTGGAGCTCCTACAATGAGCAGTTCTTC.

The V gene is TRBV10-2, the J gene TRBJ1-2; D gene uncertain. V lost 8 bases and J lost 2, with 6 bases in between. The CDR3 consists of 11 residues. In germline, CDR1 is WSHSY, CDR2 SAAADI. The CDR3 is CASGQNYGYTF. The CDR3 DNA sequence: TGCGCCAGCGGCCAGAACTATGGCTACACCTTC.

This rearrangement joins TRBV5-1 to TRBJ2-2; tentative D call: TRBD2 (6 bases). This CDR3 has 15 residues. Per germline, CDR1 SGHRS and CDR2 YFSETQ. V was pared by 4 bases and J by 4 bases, with 14 bases between. CDR3 bases: TGCGCCAGCAGCGGATCGGGAGCGGGCACCGGGGAGCTGTTTTTT. This codes for CASSGSGAGTGELFF.

The chain links TRBV7-2 to TRBJ1-2; D is unresolved. V shed 1 base and J shed 6 bases, with 24 bases lying between them. The CDR3 is made up of 18 amino acids. The germline V gene encodes CDR1 SGHTA and CDR2 FQGNSA. The CDR3 region has the DNA TGTGCCAGCAGCTTAGTTCCAGGTAGGGCAGACCTTCTTGATGGCTACACCTTC. This translates into CASSLVPGRADLLDGYTF. Drawing the rest from reference TRBV7-2 and TRBJ1-2, the complete variable domain is GAGVSQSPSNKVTEKGKDVELRCDPISGHTALYWYRQSLGQGLEFLIYFQGNSAPDKSGLPSDRFSAERTGGSVSTLTIQRTQQEDSAVYLCASSLVPGRADLLDGYTFGSGTRLTVV.

The chain employs TRBV27 and TRBJ2-1; TRBD2 aligns across 8 bases. Germline V CDR1 and CDR2: MNHEY, SMNVEV (reference sequence). CDR3 length: 16 amino acids. With 5 bases clipped from V and 0 bases from J, the junction kept 6 bases outside the gene matches. The CDR3 loop is CASSAVAGISYNEQFF. The CDR3 nucleotides read TGTGCCAGCAGTGCTGTAGCGGGAATCTCCTACAATGAGCAGTTCTTC.

The chain carries TRBV28 and TRBJ2-2, with 8 bases lining up with TRBD1. Germline loops: CDR1 MDHEN, CDR2 SYDVKM. There are 18 residues in the CDR3. V gave up 3 bases and J gave up 3 bases; unmatched junction bases: 12. DNA of the CDR3: TGTGCCAGCAGTTTCTGGACAGGGAAGGATGGGGACACCGGGGAGCTGTTTTTT. Its translation is CASSFWTGKDGDTGELFF.

V and J are TRBV27 and TRBJ2-1; 7 bases match TRBD2. V shed 6 bases and J 6 bases; nucleotides not matched to a gene: 17. CDR1 MNHEY and CDR2 SMNVEV come from the germline V gene (reference sequence). The CDR3 totals 17 residues. As DNA, the CDR3 is TGTGCCAGCAGCGTAAACGGGTGGGAGGGAACTTTCAATGAGCAGTTCTTC. Residues: CASSVNGWEGTFNEQFF.

The CDR3 coding sequence is TGCGCCAGCAGCTTAATAGCGGACCAAGAGACCCAGTACTTC. Translated, it gives CASSLIADQETQYF. The chain joins TRBV5-1 to TRBJ2-5; D is possibly TRBD2 (6 bases). The V gene lost 2 bases and the J gene lost 0 bases, with 8 bases spanning the gap. The germline V gene has CDR1 SGHRS and CDR2 YFSETQ. The length of the CDR3 is 14 residues.

This chain uses TRBV11-3 with TRBJ2-2; TRBD1 matches at 10 bases. This CDR3 spans 18 amino acids. With 5 bases clipped from V and 2 bases from J, the junction kept 11 bases outside the gene matches. Per germline, CDR1 SGHNT and CDR2 YENEEA. CDR3 bases: TGTGCCAGCAGCATAAGCCCGGGACAGGGGACCAACACCGGGGAGCTGTTTTTT. This encodes CASSISPGQGTNTGELFF.

The chain is built from TRBV4-2 and TRBJ2-1, with TRBD2 matching over 10 bases. V lost 3 bases to trimming and J lost 8 bases; unmatched junction nucleotides: 7. CDR1 LGHNA and CDR2 YNFKEQ come from the germline V gene. The CDR3 extends over 15 amino acids. The CDR3: CASSHIAGGPDEQFF. The CDR3 DNA is TGTGCCAGCAGCCACATAGCGGGAGGCCCCGATGAGCAGTTCTTC.

J is TRBJ1-2 and V is TRBV5-5; D not resolved. Trimming left V 0 bases short and J 0 bases short, with 9 bases between. This CDR3 contains 15 residues. Germline CDR1 SGHKS, CDR2 YYEKEE (reference sequence). The CDR3, as DNA: TGTGCCAGCAGCTTGGTGGGCCTTGCTAACTATGGCTACACCTTC. Its protein product is CASSLVGLANYGYTF.

The genes are TRBV11-3 and TRBJ2-5, with D possibly matching TRBD2 (6 bases). CDR1 SGHNT and CDR2 YENEEA come from the germline V gene. The CDR3 totals 14 residues. The ends were cut back, 5 bases at V and 2 bases at J, with 12 bases in the middle. CDR3 protein: CASSGDSGQETQYF. In DNA, the CDR3 is TGTGCCAGCAGCGGCGATAGCGGACAAGAGACCCAGTACTTC. Filled out from reference TRBV11-3 and TRBJ2-5, the complete variable domain reads EAGVVQSPRYKIIEKKQPVAFWCNPISGHNTLYWYLQNLGQGPELLIRYENEEAVDDSQLPKDRFSAERLKGVDSTLKIQPAELGDSAVYLCASSGDSGQETQYFGPGTRLLVL.

This chain uses TRBV6-2 or TRBV6-3 with TRBJ2-7; 9 bases map to TRBD2. With 2 bases clipped from V and 4 bases from J, the junction kept 6 bases outside the gene matches. The CDR3 is 15 amino acids. In germline, CDR1 is MNHEY, CDR2 SVGEGT. In DNA, the CDR3 is TGTGCCAGCAGTTACGGTGCGGGAGGGCCGTACGAGCAGTACTTC. It encodes CASSYGAGGPYEQYF.

The chain recombines TRBV6-4 with TRBJ2-1, with 10 bases fitting TRBD1. The length of the CDR3 is 15 residues. Germline values: CDR1 MRHNA, CDR2 SNTAGT. After removal of 2 bases from V and 7 bases from J, the junction contained 5 bases not matched to a gene. CDR3 amino acids: CASSDSRTGGNEQFF. The CDR3 DNA sequence: TGTGCCAGCAGTGACAGTCGGACAGGGGGAAATGAGCAGTTCTTC.